This TCR beta chain was sequenced during a study of cytomegalovirus exposure and HLA in healthy donors. Study-level points and caveats: A later analysis reportedly found fewer N-insertions in an Asian-associated ancestry cluster than the roughly 670-donor mean. A missense variant in DCLRE1C was later tied to TCR beta V- and J-gene trimming.

The V segment lost 2 bases and the J segment 4 bases; nucleotides outside the gene matches: 4. Germline V lookup: CDR1 KGHSY, CDR2 FQNENV. The CDR3 extends over 14 amino acids. This clone was seen only once. Its antigen is not identified. It was with 60 Vbeta and 13 Jbeta primers that the PCR ran. Only in-frame clones appear in the TCRdb table, and some are missing; sequencing was by immunoSEQ multiplex PCR. The sample includes fewer than 200,000 clones, approximately 72% of them seen just once. The TCR was taken from a female donor in good health and CMV-seronegative. Sequenced sample: PBMCs. The chain joins TRBV16 to TRBJ1-2; 7 positions agree with TRBD1. This chain's CDR3 is CASSQGQEIYGYTF. The CDR3 coding sequence is TGTGCCAGCAGCCAAGGACAGGAGATCTATGGCTACACCTTC.